This T cell receptor beta chain is from a study of T cells after yellow fever vaccination. Study as a whole: SMART-Seq v4 Ultra Low Input handled preparation of low-cell-number fractions.

One entry per CDR3 protein, called by TCRdb with MiXCR from the 5' RACE reads. The data show approximately 250,000 distinct CDR3 sequences, over 3% seen once. The CDR3 is 14 amino acids. Germline V gene data show CDR1 as SGHTA and CDR2 as FQGNSA. V lost 3 bases and J 0 bases, leaving 9 bases between the germline ends. This clonotype has ten or more counts. This sample comprised PBMCs, obtained 15 days after the yellow fever booster vaccination. The gene calls are TRBV7-2 and TRBJ2-7; no reliable D call. The TCR sequence derives from a man aged 18 to 35 who received the YFV17D yellow fever vaccine. Written as DNA, the CDR3 is TGTGCCAGCAGCTTCTCACGGGCCTCCTACGAGCAGTACTTC. It is translated as CASSFSRASYEQYF.